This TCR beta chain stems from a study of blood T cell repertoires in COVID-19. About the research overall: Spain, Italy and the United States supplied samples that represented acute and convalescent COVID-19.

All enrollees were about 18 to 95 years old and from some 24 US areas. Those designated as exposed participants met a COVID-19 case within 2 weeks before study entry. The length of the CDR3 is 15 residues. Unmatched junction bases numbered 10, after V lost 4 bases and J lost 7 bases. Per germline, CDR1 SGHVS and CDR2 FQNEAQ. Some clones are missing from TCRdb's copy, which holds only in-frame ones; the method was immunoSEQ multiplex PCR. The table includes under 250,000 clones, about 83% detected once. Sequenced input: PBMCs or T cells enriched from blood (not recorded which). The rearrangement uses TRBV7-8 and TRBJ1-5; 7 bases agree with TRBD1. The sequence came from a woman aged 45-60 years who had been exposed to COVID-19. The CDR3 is CASSSRRDRGQPQHF. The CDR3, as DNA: TGTGCCAGCAGCTCACGACGGGACAGAGGCCAGCCCCAGCATTTT.